The 11 T cell receptor beta chains given below trace back to one sample, sequenced in a study of shared clonotypes between healthy human individuals. Clones were read by immunoSEQ multiplex PCR, and TCRdb kept only the in-frame ones, dropping some. The sample contains some 1.5 million clones, about 98% of which appear only once. The specimen sequenced was naive CD4+ T cells sorted from blood. Regarding subset: CD45RA+ positively selected. The receptors originated from a man under 40 in good health.

This sequence joins TRBV15 and TRBJ2-1; D uncertain. From germline, CDR1 is LNHNV and CDR2 YYDKDF (reference sequence). CDR3 length: 14 amino acids. With 0 bases removed from V and 15 bases from J, the gap between germline ends came to 18 bases. The CDR3 nucleotides read TGTGCCACCAGCAGAGATTCCGCCCGGGTTCCTTTGTTCTTC. Protein sequence: CATSRDSARVPLFF.

With regard to this clone: The same CDR3 can be traced to other DNA sequences in this sample. The chain couples TRBV5-5 to TRBJ1-1, with D hard to call. Trimming left V 0 bases short and J 4 bases short, with 7 bases between. CDR1 is SGHKS, CDR2 YYEKEE, per germline (reference sequence). This CDR3 comprises 13 residues. CDR3 sequence: CASSLGPGTEAFF. For the CDR3, the DNA is TGTGCCAGCAGCTTGGGGCCGGGCACTGAAGCTTTCTTT.

The chain carries TRBV30 and TRBJ1-5; 12 bases fit TRBD1. CDR1 is GTSNPN and CDR2 is SVGIG in the germline V gene (reference sequence). The CDR3 extends over 13 amino acids. V gave up 8 bases and J gave up 5 bases; unmatched junction bases: 4. CDR3 residues: CAAGQGADQPQHF. CDR3 nucleotide sequence: TGTGCCGCGGGACAGGGGGCCGATCAGCCCCAGCATTTT.

The chain is built from TRBV7-2 and TRBJ2-1; a weak D match, TRBD2 (6 bases). CDR3 size: 15 residues. Germline V gene lookup returns CDR1 SGHTA and CDR2 FQGNSA. Trimming removed 2 bases at V and 7 bases at J, with 15 bases between. CDR3 coding DNA: TGTGCCAGCAGCTTATGGGGAGGAAGGGGAAATGAGCAGTTCTTC. Amino acid sequence: CASSLWGGRGNEQFF. The whole variable domain, remainder taken from reference TRBV7-2 and TRBJ2-1, is GAGVSQSPSNKVTEKGKDVELRCDPISGHTALYWYRQSLGQGLEFLIYFQGNSAPDKSGLPSDRFSAERTGGSVSTLTIQRTQQEDSAVYLCASSLWGGRGNEQFFGPGTRLTVL.

The chain joins TRBV5-4 to TRBJ1-5, with TRBD1 matching 7 bases. Per germline, CDR1 SGHNT and CDR2 YYREEE (reference sequence). The CDR3 has 13 residues. J lost 5 bases, V lost 3 bases, and 2 bases had no gene match. CDR3 residues: CASSSQGDQPQHF. DNA of the CDR3: TGTGCCAGCAGCTCGCAGGGGGATCAGCCCCAGCATTTT. Full variable domain (rest looked up from reference TRBV5-4 and TRBJ1-5): ETGVTQSPTHLIKTRGQQVTLRCSSQSGHNTVSWYQQALGQGPQFIFQYYREEENGRGNFPPRFSGLQFPNYSSELNVNALELDDSALYLCASSSQGDQPQHFGDGTRLSIL.

The chain couples TRBV7-6 to TRBJ2-7; D call uncertain. The germline V gene has CDR1 SGHVS and CDR2 FNYEAQ. Deletions cut 5 bases from V and 4 bases from J, with 6 bases between. This CDR3 is 11 amino acids long. In DNA form, the CDR3 reads TGTGCCAGCAGCCCCGAATACGAGCAGTACTTC. It specifies CASSPEYEQYF. Complete variable domain (other parts from reference TRBV7-6 and TRBJ2-7): GAGVSQSPRYKVTKRGQDVALRCDPISGHVSLYWYRQALGQGPEFLTYFNYEAQQDKSGLPNDRFSAERPEGSISTLTIQRTEQRDSAMYRCASSPEYEQYFGPGTRLTVT.

The chain combines TRBV5-1 with TRBJ2-3; D not resolved. The germline V and J ends were trimmed by 3 bases and 0 bases, with 11 bases remaining between them. This CDR3 has 15 residues. CDR1 is SGHRS, CDR2 YFSETQ, per germline. The CDR3 here is CASSSMSPSTDTQYF. The CDR3 region has the DNA TGCGCCAGCAGCTCCATGAGCCCTAGCACAGATACGCAGTATTTT.

The chain recombines TRBV6-1 with TRBJ1-1; D call uncertain. CDR1 MNHNS and CDR2 SASEGT come from the germline V gene. The length of the CDR3 is 14 residues. V lost 6 bases and J lost 1, with 12 bases in between. The CDR3 coding sequence is TGTGCCAGCAGGGGATCAGGCCCGAACACTGAAGCTTTCTTT. It encodes CASRGSGPNTEAFF.

The V and J genes are TRBV5-4 and TRBJ2-3, with a possible D match to TRBD2 (5 bases). Germline V CDR1 and CDR2: SGHNT, YYREEE (reference sequence). The CDR3 is 15 amino acids. Trimming removed 2 bases from V and 7 bases from J, with 17 bases in between. CDR3 in DNA: TGTGCCAGCAGCTTATTGGGAGTCGAGGTTCATACGCAGTATTTT. As protein: CASSLLGVEVHTQYF.

This rearrangement joins TRBV29-1 to TRBJ1-2, with 8 bases lining up with TRBD1. The CDR3 runs to 14 residues. J gave up 3 bases and V 3 bases, and 6 bases lay outside the gene matches. In germline, CDR1 is SQVTM, CDR2 ANQGSEA. The chain's CDR3 is CSVDRTGIDYGYTF. The CDR3 DNA sequence: TGCAGCGTTGACCGGACAGGGATCGACTATGGCTACACCTTC.

This chain links TRBV9 with TRBJ2-1; 10 bases fit TRBD2. Germline CDR1 is SGDLS and CDR2 is YYNGEE. J was trimmed by 2 bases and V by 3 bases; bases with no gene match: 8. The CDR3 sequence is 17 residues long. The CDR3 protein is CASSADPLAGTYNEQFF. Here the CDR3 DNA reads TGTGCCAGCAGCGCCGATCCACTAGCGGGGACCTACAATGAGCAGTTCTTC.